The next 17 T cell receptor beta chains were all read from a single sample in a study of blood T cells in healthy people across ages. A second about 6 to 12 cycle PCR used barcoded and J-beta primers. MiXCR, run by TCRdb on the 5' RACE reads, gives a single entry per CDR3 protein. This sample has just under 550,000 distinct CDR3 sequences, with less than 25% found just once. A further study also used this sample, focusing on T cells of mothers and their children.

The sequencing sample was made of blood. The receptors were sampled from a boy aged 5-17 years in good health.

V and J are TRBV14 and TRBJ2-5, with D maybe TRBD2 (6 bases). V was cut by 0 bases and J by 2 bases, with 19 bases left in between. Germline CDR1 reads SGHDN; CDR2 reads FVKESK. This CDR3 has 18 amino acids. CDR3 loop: CASSQDSVVAEYQETQYF. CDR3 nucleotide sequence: TGTGCCAGCAGCCAAGATTCAGTGGTAGCGGAGTATCAAGAGACCCAGTACTTC.

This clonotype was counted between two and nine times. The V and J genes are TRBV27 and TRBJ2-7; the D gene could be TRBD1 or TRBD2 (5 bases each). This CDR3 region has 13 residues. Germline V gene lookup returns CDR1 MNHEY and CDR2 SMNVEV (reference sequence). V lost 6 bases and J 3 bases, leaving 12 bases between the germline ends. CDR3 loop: CASSTLGGYEQYF. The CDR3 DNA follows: TGTGCCAGCAGCACCCTTGGGGGCTACGAGCAGTACTTC.

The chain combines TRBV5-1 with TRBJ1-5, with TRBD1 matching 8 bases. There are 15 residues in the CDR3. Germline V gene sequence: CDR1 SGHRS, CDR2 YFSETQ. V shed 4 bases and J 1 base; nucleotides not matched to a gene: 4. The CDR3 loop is CASSPGQASNQPQHF. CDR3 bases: TGCGCCAGCAGCCCGGGACAGGCGAGCAATCAGCCCCAGCATTTT.

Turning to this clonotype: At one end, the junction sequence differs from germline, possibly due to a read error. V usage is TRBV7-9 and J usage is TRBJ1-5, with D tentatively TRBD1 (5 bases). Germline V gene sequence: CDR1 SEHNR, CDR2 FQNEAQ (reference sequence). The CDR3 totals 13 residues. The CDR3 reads CASSFRGDQPEHF. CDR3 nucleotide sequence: TGTGCCAGCAGCTTTCGAGGGGACCAGCCCGAGCATTTT.

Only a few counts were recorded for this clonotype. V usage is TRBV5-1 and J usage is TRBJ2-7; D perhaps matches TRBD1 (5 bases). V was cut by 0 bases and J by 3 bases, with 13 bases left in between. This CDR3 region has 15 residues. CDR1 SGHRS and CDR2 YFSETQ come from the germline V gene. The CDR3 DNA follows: TGCGCCAGCAGCTTGGGTAACAGGACCAGCTACGAGCAGTACTTC. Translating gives CASSLGNRTSYEQYF.

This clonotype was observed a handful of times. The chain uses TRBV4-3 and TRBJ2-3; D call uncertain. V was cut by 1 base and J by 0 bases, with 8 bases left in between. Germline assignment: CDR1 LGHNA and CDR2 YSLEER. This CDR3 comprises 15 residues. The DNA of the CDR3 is TGCGCCAGCAGCCAAGTATCGCCTAGCACAGATACGCAGTATTTT. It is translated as CASSQVSPSTDTQYF.

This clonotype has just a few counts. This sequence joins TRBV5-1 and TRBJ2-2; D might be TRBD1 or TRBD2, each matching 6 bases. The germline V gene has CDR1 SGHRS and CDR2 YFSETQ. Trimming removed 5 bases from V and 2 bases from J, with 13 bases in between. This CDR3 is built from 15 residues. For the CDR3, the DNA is TGCGCCAGCAGGGAAGGAGGGACAAACACCGGGGAGCTGTTTTTT. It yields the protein CASREGGTNTGELFF.

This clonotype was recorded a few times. In DNA form, the CDR3 reads TGCAGCGTTGAGACCGGGACAGATCTTCGAGAGACCCAGTACTTC. Residues: CSVETGTDLRETQYF. This rearrangement joins TRBV29-1 to TRBJ2-5; 7 bases agree with TRBD1. The junction had 11 bases not matched to a gene; V was cut back by 3 bases and J by 4 bases. Germline V gives CDR1 SQVTM, CDR2 ANQGSEA. CDR3 length: 15 residues.

The CDR3 DNA is TGTGCCAGCAGCCCCGAGTGGGCTGTGGAGACCCAGTACTTC. Its protein is CASSPEWAVETQYF. The chain couples TRBV5-5 to TRBJ2-5; D uncertain. Trimming removed 4 bases at V and 5 bases at J, with 15 bases between. CDR3 length: 14 residues. CDR1 and CDR2 (germline): SGHKS, YYEKEE (reference sequence).

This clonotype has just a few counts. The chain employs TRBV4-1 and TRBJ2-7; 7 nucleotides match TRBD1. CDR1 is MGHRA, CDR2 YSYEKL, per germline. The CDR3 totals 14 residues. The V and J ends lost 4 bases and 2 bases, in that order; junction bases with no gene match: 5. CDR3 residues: CASSPPGGTYEQYF. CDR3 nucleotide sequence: TGCGCCAGCAGCCCCCCAGGGGGTACCTACGAGCAGTACTTC.

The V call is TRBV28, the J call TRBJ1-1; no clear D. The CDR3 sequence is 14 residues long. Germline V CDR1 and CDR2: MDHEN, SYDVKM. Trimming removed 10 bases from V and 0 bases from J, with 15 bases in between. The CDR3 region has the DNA TGTGCCACCGGGCGTCGGGGTTTGAACACTGAAGCTTTCTTT. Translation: CATGRRGLNTEAFF.

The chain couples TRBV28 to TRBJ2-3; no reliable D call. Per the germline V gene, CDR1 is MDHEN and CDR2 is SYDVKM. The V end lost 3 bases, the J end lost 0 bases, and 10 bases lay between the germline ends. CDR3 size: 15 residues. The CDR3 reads CASSLGMASTDTQYF. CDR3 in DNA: TGTGCCAGCAGTTTGGGGATGGCTAGCACAGATACGCAGTATTTT.

CDR3 amino acids: CASRDRGRETQYF. CDR3 nucleotides: TGTGCCAGCCGGGACAGGGGGCGTGAGACCCAGTACTTC. This sequence joins TRBV6-1 and TRBJ2-5; 12 positions agree with TRBD1. From germline, CDR1 is MNHNS and CDR2 SASEGT. The V and J ends lost 8 bases and 5 bases, in that order; junction bases with no gene match: 3. The CDR3 totals 13 residues.

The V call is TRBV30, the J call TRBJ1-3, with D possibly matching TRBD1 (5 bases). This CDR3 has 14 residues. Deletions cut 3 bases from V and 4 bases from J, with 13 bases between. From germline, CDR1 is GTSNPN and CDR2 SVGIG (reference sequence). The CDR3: CAWRWGSLGNTIYF. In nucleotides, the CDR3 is TGTGCCTGGAGATGGGGGAGCCTGGGAAACACCATATATTTT.

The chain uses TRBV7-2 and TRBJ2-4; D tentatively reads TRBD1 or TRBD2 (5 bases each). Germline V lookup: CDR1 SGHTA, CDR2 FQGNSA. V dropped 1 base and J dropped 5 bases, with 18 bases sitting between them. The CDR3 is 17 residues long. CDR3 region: CASSLVSAPVGENIQYF. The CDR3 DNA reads TGTGCCAGCAGCTTAGTGTCGGCACCGGTGGGGGAAAACATTCAGTACTTC.

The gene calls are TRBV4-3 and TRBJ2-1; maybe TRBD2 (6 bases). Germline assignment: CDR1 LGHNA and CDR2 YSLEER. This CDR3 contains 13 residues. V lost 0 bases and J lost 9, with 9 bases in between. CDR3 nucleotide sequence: TGCGCCAGCAGCCAAGAGCGGGATCGTGAGCAGTTCTTC. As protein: CASSQERDREQFF.

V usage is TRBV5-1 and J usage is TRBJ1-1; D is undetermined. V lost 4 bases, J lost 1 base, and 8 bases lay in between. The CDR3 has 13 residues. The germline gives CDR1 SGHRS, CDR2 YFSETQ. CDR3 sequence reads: CASSVYRNTEAFF. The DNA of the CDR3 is TGCGCCAGCAGCGTATACAGGAACACTGAAGCTTTCTTT.